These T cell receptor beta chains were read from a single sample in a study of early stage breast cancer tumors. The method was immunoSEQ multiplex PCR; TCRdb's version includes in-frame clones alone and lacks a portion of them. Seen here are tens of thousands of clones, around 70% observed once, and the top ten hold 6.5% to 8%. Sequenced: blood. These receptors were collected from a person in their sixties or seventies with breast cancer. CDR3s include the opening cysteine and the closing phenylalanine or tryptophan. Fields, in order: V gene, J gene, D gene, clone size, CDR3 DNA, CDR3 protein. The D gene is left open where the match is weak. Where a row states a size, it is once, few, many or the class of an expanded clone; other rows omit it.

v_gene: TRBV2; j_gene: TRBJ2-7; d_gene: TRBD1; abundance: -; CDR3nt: TGTGCCAGCACCGCAGACACAGGGGGTTTTAACTACGAGCAGTACTTC; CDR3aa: CASTADTGGFNYEQYF
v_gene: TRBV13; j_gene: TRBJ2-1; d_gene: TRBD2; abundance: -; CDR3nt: TGTGCCAGCAGCTCGGGCCAGGTAGCGGGAGTAAATGAGCAGTTCTTC; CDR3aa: CASSSGQVAGVNEQFF
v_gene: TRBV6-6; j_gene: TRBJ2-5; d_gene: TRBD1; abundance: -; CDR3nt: TGTGCCAGCAGTAAGACCCGAACAGGGGTCCAGGAGACCCAGTACTTC; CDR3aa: CASSKTRTGVQETQYF
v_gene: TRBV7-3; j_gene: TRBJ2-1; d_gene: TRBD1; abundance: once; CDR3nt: TGTGCCAGCAGCTTAACTGGCACAGGGGGCGTAGATGAGCAGTTCTTC; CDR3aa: CASSLTGTGGVDEQFF
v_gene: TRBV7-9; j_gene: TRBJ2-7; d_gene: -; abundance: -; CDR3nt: TGTGCCAGCAGCTTAGTACAGGGAACCTACGAGCAGTACTTC; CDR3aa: CASSLVQGTYEQYF
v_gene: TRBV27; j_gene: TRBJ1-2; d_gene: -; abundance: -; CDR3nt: TGTGCCAGCAGTTTATCAGGGGGGGGGAGCTATGGCTACACCTTC; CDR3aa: CASSLSGGGSYGYTF
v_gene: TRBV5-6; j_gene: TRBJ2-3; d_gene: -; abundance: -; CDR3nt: TGTGCCAGCAGCTCCCCGACAGCTAGGGGAGATACGCAGTATTTT; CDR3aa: CASSSPTARGDTQYF
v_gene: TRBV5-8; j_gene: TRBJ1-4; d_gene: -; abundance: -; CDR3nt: TGTGCCAGCAGCTTGGGAATGGGGATCAATGAAAAACTGTTTTTT; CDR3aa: CASSLGMGINEKLFF
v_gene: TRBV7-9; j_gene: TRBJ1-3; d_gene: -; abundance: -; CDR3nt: TGTGCCAGCAGCTTAGCAGGATCAGCTGGAAACACCATATATTTT; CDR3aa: CASSLAGSAGNTIYF
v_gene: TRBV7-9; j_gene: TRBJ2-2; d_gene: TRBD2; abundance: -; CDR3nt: TGTGCCAGCAGCACACTAGCGGGAGATATCACCGGGGAGCTGTTTTTT; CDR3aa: CASSTLAGDITGELFF
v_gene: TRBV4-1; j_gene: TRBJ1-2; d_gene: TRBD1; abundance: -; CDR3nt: TGCGCCAGCAGCCAAAGCTTGGCTCGGACAGGCCCCAACTATGGCTACACCTTC; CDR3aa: CASSQSLARTGPNYGYTF
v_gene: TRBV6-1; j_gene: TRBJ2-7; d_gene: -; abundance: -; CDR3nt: TGTGCCAGCAGTGAAGCAAGTAACTCATACGAGCAGTACTTC; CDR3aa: CASSEASNSYEQYF
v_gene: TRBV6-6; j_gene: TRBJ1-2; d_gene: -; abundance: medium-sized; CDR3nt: TGTGCCAGCAGTTTTAACGGATTCTATGGCTACACCTTC; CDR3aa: CASSFNGFYGYTF
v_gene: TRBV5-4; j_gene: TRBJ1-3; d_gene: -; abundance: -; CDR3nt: TGTGCCAGCAGCTTAACGAAAGCCTCTGGAAACACCATATATTTT; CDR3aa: CASSLTKASGNTIYF
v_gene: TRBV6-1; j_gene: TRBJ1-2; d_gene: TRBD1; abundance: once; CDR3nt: TGTGCCAGCAGTGGGGGGACAGGGGGTCGTGGCTACACCTTC; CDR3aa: CASSGGTGGRGYTF
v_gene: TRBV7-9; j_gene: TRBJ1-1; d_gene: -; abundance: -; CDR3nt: TGTGCCAGCAGCTTAAATTTCGCGGGCGCTGAAGCTTTCTTT; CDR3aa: CASSLNFAGAEAFF
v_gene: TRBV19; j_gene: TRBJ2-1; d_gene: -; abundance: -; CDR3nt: TGTGCCAGTAGTATGGGGGGCAGGTGGGGGAATGAGCAGTTCTTC; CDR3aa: CASSMGGRWGNEQFF
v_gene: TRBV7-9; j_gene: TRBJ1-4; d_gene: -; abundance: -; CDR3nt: TGTGCCAGCAGCTTAGCCACCTCTGAAAAACTGTTTTTT; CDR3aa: CASSLATSEKLFF
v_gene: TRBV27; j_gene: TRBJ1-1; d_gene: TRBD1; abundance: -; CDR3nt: TGTGCCAGCAGTCTGGGACAGGGATTGGAAGCTTTCTTT; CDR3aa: CASSLGQGLEAFF
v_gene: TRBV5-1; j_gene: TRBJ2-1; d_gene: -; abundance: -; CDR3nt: TGCGCCAGCAGCTTGGCCGCAGCCTCCTACAATGAGCAGTTCTTC; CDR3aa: CASSLAAASYNEQFF
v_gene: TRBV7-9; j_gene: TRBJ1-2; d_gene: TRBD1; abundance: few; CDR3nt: TGTGCCAGCAGTCCCGGGACAGGGGGTTTCTATGGCTACACCTTC; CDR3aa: CASSPGTGGFYGYTF
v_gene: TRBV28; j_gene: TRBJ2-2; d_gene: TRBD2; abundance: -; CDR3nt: TGTGCCAGCAGTTCGAAATCACTAGCGGGAGGGGGTTTGGCCGGGGAGCTGTTTTTT; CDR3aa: CASSSKSLAGGGLAGELFF
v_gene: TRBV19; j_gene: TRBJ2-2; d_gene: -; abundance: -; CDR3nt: TGTGCCAGTAGTATATCCCAGAACACCGGGGAGCTGTTTTTT; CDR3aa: CASSISQNTGELFF
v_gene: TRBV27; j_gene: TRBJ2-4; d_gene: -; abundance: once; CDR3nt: TGTGCCAGCAAAGGAGTCGGGATATACGCCAAAAACATTCAGTACTTC; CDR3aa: CASKGVGIYAKNIQYF
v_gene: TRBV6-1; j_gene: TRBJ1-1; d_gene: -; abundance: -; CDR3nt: TGTGCCAGCAGTGTAAACCCAAAAGATATGGCTTTCTTT; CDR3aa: CASSVNPKDMAFF
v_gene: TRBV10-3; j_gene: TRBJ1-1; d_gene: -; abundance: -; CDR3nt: TGTGCCACCGACAGTGAATGGAGCACTGAAGCTTTCTTT; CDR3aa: CATDSEWSTEAFF
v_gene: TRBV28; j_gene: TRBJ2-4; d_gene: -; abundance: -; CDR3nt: TGTGCCAGCAGCTACGATGGGTATAGAAACATTCAGTACTTC; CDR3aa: CASSYDGYRNIQYF
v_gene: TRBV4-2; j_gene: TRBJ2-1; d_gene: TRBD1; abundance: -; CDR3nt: TGTGCCAGCAGCGACAGGGGGGGTGACAATGAGCAGTTCTTC; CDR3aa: CASSDRGGDNEQFF
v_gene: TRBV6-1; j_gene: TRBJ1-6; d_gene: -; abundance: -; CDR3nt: TGTGCCAGCAGTGAACGCGTAGGGAGGGAGACGAATAATTCACCCCTCCACTTT; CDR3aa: CASSERVGRETNNSPLHF
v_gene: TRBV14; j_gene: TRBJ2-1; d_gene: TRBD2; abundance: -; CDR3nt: TGTGCCAGCAGCCAAGATCGTGGTAGCGGGGCGCAGTTCTTC; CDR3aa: CASSQDRGSGAQFF
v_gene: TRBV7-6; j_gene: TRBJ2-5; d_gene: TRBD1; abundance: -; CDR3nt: TGTGCCAGCAGCTTATTCGGACAGGGGGTTGGAGAGACCCAGTACTTC; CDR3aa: CASSLFGQGVGETQYF
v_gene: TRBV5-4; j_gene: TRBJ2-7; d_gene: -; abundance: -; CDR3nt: TGTGCCAGCAGCTTGCCGGCGGGGAACCGCGAGCAGTACTTC; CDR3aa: CASSLPAGNREQYF
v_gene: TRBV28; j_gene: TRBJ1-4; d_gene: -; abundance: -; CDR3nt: TGTGCCAGCAGCCAGGGAGGGGGGCTCGATGAAAAACTGTTTTTT; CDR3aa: CASSQGGGLDEKLFF
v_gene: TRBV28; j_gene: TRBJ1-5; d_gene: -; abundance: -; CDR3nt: TGTGCCAGCAGTATGTCGGGAGGGGATAATCAGCCCCAGCATTTT; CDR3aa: CASSMSGGDNQPQHF
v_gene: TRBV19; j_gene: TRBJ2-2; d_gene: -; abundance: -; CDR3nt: TGTGCCAGTAGTATGGCGGCCTCGGTGGGCACCGGGGAGCTGTTTTTT; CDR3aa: CASSMAASVGTGELFF
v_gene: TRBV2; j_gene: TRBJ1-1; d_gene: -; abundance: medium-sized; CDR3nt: TGTGCCAGCAGTGTCCTTATACTACCCAACGAAGCTTTCTTT; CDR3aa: CASSVLILPNEAFF
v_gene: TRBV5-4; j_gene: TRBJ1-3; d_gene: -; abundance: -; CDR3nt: TGTGCCAGCAGCTCTGGGACGGCAAGATCTGGAAACACCATATATTTT; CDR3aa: CASSSGTARSGNTIYF
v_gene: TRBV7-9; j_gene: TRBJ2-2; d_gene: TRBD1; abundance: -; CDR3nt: TGTGCCAGCAGCCCCAGGGGGCAGGGACGGACCGGGGAGCTGTTTTTT; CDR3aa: CASSPRGQGRTGELFF
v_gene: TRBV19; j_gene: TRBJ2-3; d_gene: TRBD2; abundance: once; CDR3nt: TGTGCCTCAAGAGCGGGAGCGACCCATACGCAGTATTTT; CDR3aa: CASRAGATHTQYF
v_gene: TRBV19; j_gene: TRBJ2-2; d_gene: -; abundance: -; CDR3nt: TGTGCCAGTGATGGTTTTATTAACGGGGAGCTGTTTTTT; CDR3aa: CASDGFINGELFF
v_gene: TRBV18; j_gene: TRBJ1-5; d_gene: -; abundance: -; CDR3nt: TGTGCCAGCTCCCCGACAGTAAATCAGCCCCAGCATTTT; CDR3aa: CASSPTVNQPQHF
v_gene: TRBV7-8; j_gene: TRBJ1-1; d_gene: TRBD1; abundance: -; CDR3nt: TGTGCCAGCAGCCTCGGGACAGGGGGACCCATGACCACTGAAGCTTTCTTT; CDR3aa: CASSLGTGGPMTTEAFF
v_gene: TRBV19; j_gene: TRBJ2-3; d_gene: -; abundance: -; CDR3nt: TGTGCCAGTAGTATCACAGATACGCAGTATTTT; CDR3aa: CASSITDTQYF
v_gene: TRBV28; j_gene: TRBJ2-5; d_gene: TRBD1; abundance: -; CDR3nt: TGTGCCAGCAGTTTAGGGACAGGGGAAGAGACCCAGTACTTC; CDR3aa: CASSLGTGEETQYF
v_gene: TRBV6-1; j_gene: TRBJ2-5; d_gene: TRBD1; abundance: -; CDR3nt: TGTGCCAGCAGCAGGACAGGGAACGGTCAAGAGACCCAGTACTTC; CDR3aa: CASSRTGNGQETQYF
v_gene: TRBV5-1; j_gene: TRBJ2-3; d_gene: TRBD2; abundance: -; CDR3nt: TGCGCCAGCAGCCCCCCTAGCGGCTACACAGATACGCAGTATTTT; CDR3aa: CASSPPSGYTDTQYF
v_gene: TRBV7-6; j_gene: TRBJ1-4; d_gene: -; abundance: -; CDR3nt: TGTGCCAGCAGCTTAGCGCTAGGTGAAAAACTGTTTTTT; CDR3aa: CASSLALGEKLFF
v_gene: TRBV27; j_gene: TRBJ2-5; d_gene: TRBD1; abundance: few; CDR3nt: TGTGCCAGCAGTACAGGGGGTTGGGAGACCCAGTACTTC; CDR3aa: CASSTGGWETQYF
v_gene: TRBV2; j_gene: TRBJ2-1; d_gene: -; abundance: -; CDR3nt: TGTGCCAGCAGTGAAGGGGGGACTTCCTCCGAGCAGTTCTTC; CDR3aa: CASSEGGTSSEQFF